These T cell receptor beta chains were read from a single sample in a study of T cell repertoires in cytomegalovirus infection. Their target antigens are unknown. TCRdb re-called the reads with MiXCR, one entry per CDR3 protein. This sample has about 890,000 distinct CDR3 sequences, with under 40% found just once. The material sequenced was cultured CD8+ T cells from PBMCs, taken from culture after CMV antigen stimulation. The receptors come from a human donor in good health (CMV status not recorded). Some clones in this sample may be carry-over from other donors' samples. Both conserved end residues are part of each CDR3. D genes are given only for firm matches. The size entry is marked missing in some rows and otherwise reads once, few, many or a size class.

CDR3nt	CDR3aa	j_gene	v_gene	d_gene	abundance
TGCGCCAGCAGCCTTTATCCGCGGACTAGCGGGCGGTACAATGAGCAGTTCTTC	CASSLYPRTSGRYNEQFF	TRBJ2-1	TRBV4-1	TRBD2	few
TGTGCCACCAGCAGAGAAGTTGGATCCTCGGACCCGAACACCGGGGAGCTGTTTTTT	CATSREVGSSDPNTGELFF	TRBJ2-2	TRBV15	-	-
TGTGCCAGTAGTCCTCCGGGACAGGTATTCGGGGAGCTGTTTTTT	CASSPPGQVFGELFF	TRBJ2-2	TRBV19	TRBD1	-
TGTGCCAGCTCACCACGGTGGGCGGGGGAGGACATTCAGTACTTC	CASSPRWAGEDIQYF	TRBJ2-4	TRBV18	TRBD2	few
TGTGCCAGCAGCTTAAAGGGTGGGGCTAGCCCTTATTACACCGGGGAGCTGTTTTTT	CASSLKGGASPYYTGELFF	TRBJ2-2	TRBV7-3	-	few
TGTGCCAGCAGCCTTCTGGATCCTAGCAATCAGCCCCAGCATTTT	CASSLLDPSNQPQHF	TRBJ1-5	TRBV7-3	-	-
TGTGCCAGCAGTTTATTACGGACTAGCGGGGGGCTGAATGAGCAGTTCTTC	CASSLLRTSGGLNEQFF	TRBJ2-1	TRBV27	TRBD2	few
TGTGCCAGCAGTTACTCGAAGGGTAGCCAGCCCCAGCATTTT	CASSYSKGSQPQHF	TRBJ1-5	TRBV6-5	-	-
TGTGCCAGCAGCCAAGAGCCGAGCGCCAGGTCCTATGGCTACACCTTC	CASSQEPSARSYGYTF	TRBJ1-2	TRBV3-1	-	few
TGTGCCAGTAGTATAGTAGCAGGATTTCCCGTCAATCAGCCCCAGCATTTT	CASSIVAGFPVNQPQHF	TRBJ1-5	TRBV19	-	-
TGTGCCAGCAGTCCCCCCGGTAGTCGGGGGAGCAATGAGCAGTTCTTC	CASSPPGSRGSNEQFF	TRBJ2-1	TRBV28	-	many
TGTGCCAGCAGTGAAGCCAGGACTAGCGGGGGAAGAACGCAGTATTTT	CASSEARTSGGRTQYF	TRBJ2-3	TRBV6-1	TRBD2	-
TGCGCCAGCAGCCAAGAGTACGGCCCCCTAAACGGCAATGAGCAGTTCTTC	CASSQEYGPLNGNEQFF	TRBJ2-1	TRBV4-1	-	-
TGTGCCATCAGTGAGGACAGCTATAGCAATCAGCCCCAGCATTTT	CAISEDSYSNQPQHF	TRBJ1-5	TRBV10-3	-	-
TGCGCCAGCAGCCACCGTTTCCAGATTAGCAATCAGCCCCAGCATTTT	CASSHRFQISNQPQHF	TRBJ1-5	TRBV4-1	-	-
TGTGCCAGCAGTGAAGGGACCGGCTTCAATCAGCCCCAGCATTTT	CASSEGTGFNQPQHF	TRBJ1-5	TRBV6-1	-	-
TGCGCCAGCAGCCAAGACGTCCGACTAGCGGGGGGCCTGGAGACCCAGTACTTC	CASSQDVRLAGGLETQYF	TRBJ2-5	TRBV4-1	TRBD2	-
TGTGCCAGCACCTTTCAGGGAGACGGACACAATGAGCAGTTCTTC	CASTFQGDGHNEQFF	TRBJ2-1	TRBV27	-	few
TGTGCCCTCAGCCCAGGGGCAGATACGCAGTATTTT	CALSPGADTQYF	TRBJ2-3	TRBV7-9	-	few
TGCAGCGTTCTGACAGTGGGGTGGACACGGTATGACTATGGCTACACCTTC	CSVLTVGWTRYDYGYTF	TRBJ1-2	TRBV29-1	-	-
TGTGCCAGCCCCGCCGACAGACTAACTAATGGCTACACCTTC	CASPADRLTNGYTF	TRBJ1-2	TRBV2	-	-
TGTGCCAGCAGCTCGACAGGGTACGGGGCCAACGTCCTGACTTTC	CASSSTGYGANVLTF	TRBJ2-6	TRBV7-2	TRBD1	many
TGTGCCAGCAGCCATAGGATCTGGGGACGGCACACTGAAGCTTTCTTT	CASSHRIWGRHTEAFF	TRBJ1-1	TRBV14	-	-
TGTGCCAGTAGTCATAGGGGGGGACAGGACTACGAGCAGTACTTC	CASSHRGGQDYEQYF	TRBJ2-7	TRBV19	-	few
TGTGCCAGCACCGTTAGCGGGGGTGACAATGAGCAGTTCTTC	CASTVSGGDNEQFF	TRBJ2-1	TRBV6-8	TRBD2	-
TGTGCCAGCGGCCCCTTTCCCCTCCACTTT	CASGPFPLHF	TRBJ1-6	TRBV27	-	few
TGTGCCAGCAGCTTGGGAAGGGACAGGGCCGGGAACAATGAGCAGTTCTTC	CASSLGRDRAGNNEQFF	TRBJ2-1	TRBV5-4	TRBD1	once
TGTGCCAGCAGTTCCGGGGAGCTGTTTTTT	CASSSGELFF	TRBJ2-2	TRBV19	-	many
TGCGCCAGCAGCCAGCAGGGACAGGGTGGCTATGGCTACACCTTC	CASSQQGQGGYGYTF	TRBJ1-2	TRBV4-1	TRBD1	-
TGCGCCAGCAGCCCGGGACAGGGGGCGAGCTATGGCTACACCTTC	CASSPGQGASYGYTF	TRBJ1-2	TRBV4-1	TRBD1	-
TGTGCCAGCAGCCCCCCACCAAAATACGAGCAGTACTTC	CASSPPPKYEQYF	TRBJ2-7	TRBV7-9	-	-
TGTGCCAGTAGTCACAGGCCCGGGTATGAGCAGTTCTTC	CASSHRPGYEQFF	TRBJ2-1	TRBV19	-	few
TGTGCCAGCAGCCCAGACGGTGAAAACATTCAGTACTTC	CASSPDGENIQYF	TRBJ2-4	TRBV7-6	-	few
TGTGCCAGCAGCCCGGGGGCTAGTATTGTCGATGAGCAGTTCTTC	CASSPGASIVDEQFF	TRBJ2-1	TRBV7-6	-	-
TGTGCCAGCTTTAAAGCCAAAAACATTCAGTACTTC	CASFKAKNIQYF	TRBJ2-4	TRBV2	-	-
TGTGCCAGCAGTTACGGGGTTGAGGCTATGTATGGCTACACCTTC	CASSYGVEAMYGYTF	TRBJ1-2	TRBV6-5	-	-
TGTGCCACCAGCAGAGGAGGAAGCCTGGAAGCTTTCTTT	CATSRGGSLEAFF	TRBJ1-1	TRBV15	-	-
TGTGCCAGCAGCTTTAGGGATTGGAACCCCGGGGAGCTGTTTTTT	CASSFRDWNPGELFF	TRBJ2-2	TRBV5-6	-	-
TGTGCCAGCAGTACCCTCCCGGCGGGTAACACTGAAGCTTTCTTT	CASSTLPAGNTEAFF	TRBJ1-1	TRBV19	-	few
TGTGCCAGCCGAAGAGGGACAGATTGGGACACTGAAGCTTTCTTT	CASRRGTDWDTEAFF	TRBJ1-1	TRBV14	TRBD1	few
TGTGCCAGCAGCCGGCACAGCTTCAATCAGCCCCAGCATTTT	CASSRHSFNQPQHF	TRBJ1-5	TRBV28	-	-
TGTGCCAGCAGTAACCCTTGGAGACAGGGGAAGGTCGATGAGCAGTTCTTC	CASSNPWRQGKVDEQFF	TRBJ2-1	TRBV6-1	TRBD1	few
TGTGCCAGCAGCTTGCCCTCGATCACAGATACGCAGTATTTT	CASSLPSITDTQYF	TRBJ2-3	TRBV7-3	-	few